The clone carrying this T cell receptor (beta chain) was seen only a few times. TCRdb passed the reads through MiXCR, listing each CDR3 protein once. The sample has some 89,000 distinct CDR3 sequences; roughly 31% are singletons. This record comes from a study of type 1 regulatory T cells. Study overall: An in vitro protocol generated T-allo10, a Tr1-enriched, alloantigen-specific CD4 T cell product.

Trimming at V came to 8 bases and at J to 4 bases, leaving 9 bases not matched to a gene. Germline CDR1 reads SQVTM; CDR2 reads ANQGSEA. The CDR3 covers 13 residues. The chain couples TRBV29-1 to TRBJ1-1; TRBD1 agrees at 8 bases. The TCR sequence derives from a human donor in good health. What was sequenced was CD4+ T cells, either the whole sample or a sorted fraction (not recorded which). In DNA form, the CDR3 reads TGCAGCCTTAAGACAGGGGCTGCCACTGAAGCTTTCTTT. Translation gives CSLKTGAATEAFF.